This T cell receptor (beta chain) was recorded in a study of PD-L1 blockade in urothelial cancer. For the study at large: Patients initiated atezolizumab in 2014 at 1,200 mg intravenously every 3 weeks. Study-level points and caveats: More expansion of tumor-associated blood clones, seen at 3 weeks, marked durable-benefit patients.

This CDR3 is built from 12 residues. CDR1 is SGDLS and CDR2 is YYNGEE in the germline V gene. V was cut by 5 bases and J by 0 bases, with 5 bases left in between. Assay used: immunoSEQ multiplex PCR; TCRdb lists only in-frame clones, some missing. In the table there are roughly 53,000 clones, approximately 88% of which are singletons. Time point here: pretreatment peripheral blood. On this clone: The antigen is not known.

The chain combines TRBV9 with TRBJ1-1; D uncertain. The source is a woman in her sixties with urothelial cancer. The starting material was PBMCs, obtained around atezolizumab (anti-PD-L1) treatment. CDR3 nucleotide sequence: TGTGCCAGCAGGTCGGTGAACACTGAAGCTTTCTTT. Residues: CASRSVNTEAFF.